This T cell receptor (beta chain) was identified in a study of response to subunit inactivated influenza vaccine. In TCRdb, the RT-PCR reads were re-called with MiXCR into one record per CDR3 protein. The table has 500,000 to 600,000 distinct CDR3 sequences, less than 10% seen once. Trimming cost V 0 bases and J 9 bases, with 15 bases left between them. Germline V gene lookup returns CDR1 DFQATT and CDR2 SNEGSKA (reference sequence). The CDR3 loop spans 14 amino acids. This clonotype was seen more than once but under ten times. The antigen is unknown. Study findings and constraints: It was suggested by the authors that few new T cells are recruited by each seasonal influenza vaccination.

The rearrangement joins TRBV20-1 to TRBJ2-1, with a tentative D call TRBD2 (6 bases). This clonotype originated in a man aged 50 to 69 who received an inactivated influenza vaccine. The sample was PBMCs from blood, taken 23 to 25 months after vaccination. The CDR3 nucleotides read TGCAGTGCTAGAGATAGGCAGTTCGGGAGTGAGCAGTTCTTC. Encoded protein: CSARDRQFGSEQFF.